This T cell receptor (beta chain) was identified during a study of blood T cell repertoires in COVID-19. Background on the study: Samples representing acute and convalescent COVID-19 were sourced from the United States, Italy and Spain. PBMCs, B-cell-depleted T cells, or T cells were the source of the cDNA or gDNA that made up the material.

This clone was detected once. As handled by the study authors: Amplification with reference gene primers provided the estimates of nucleated cell counts. Profiling relied on immunoSEQ multiplex PCR, and the TCRdb table lists in-frame clones only, not all of them. V and J calls and clone size are those listed in that table; D and trimming were worked out from the DNA. Of about 280,000 clones listed, 70% to 90% were seen once; the top ten hold about 9.8%. The junction had 5 bases not matched to a gene; V was cut back by 0 bases and J by 5 bases. Germline V gives CDR1 MNHEY, CDR2 SVGEGT. This CDR3 spans 16 amino acids.

The chain joins TRBV6-2 or TRBV6-3 to TRBJ2-7, with 12 bases matching TRBD1. The TCR sequence derives from a young man with active or convalescent COVID-19. The specimen sequenced was peripheral blood. CDR3 in DNA: TGTGCCAGCAGTTACTCGGGGACAGGGGGCTTGGACGAGCAGTACTTC. The encoded protein is CASSYSGTGGLDEQYF.